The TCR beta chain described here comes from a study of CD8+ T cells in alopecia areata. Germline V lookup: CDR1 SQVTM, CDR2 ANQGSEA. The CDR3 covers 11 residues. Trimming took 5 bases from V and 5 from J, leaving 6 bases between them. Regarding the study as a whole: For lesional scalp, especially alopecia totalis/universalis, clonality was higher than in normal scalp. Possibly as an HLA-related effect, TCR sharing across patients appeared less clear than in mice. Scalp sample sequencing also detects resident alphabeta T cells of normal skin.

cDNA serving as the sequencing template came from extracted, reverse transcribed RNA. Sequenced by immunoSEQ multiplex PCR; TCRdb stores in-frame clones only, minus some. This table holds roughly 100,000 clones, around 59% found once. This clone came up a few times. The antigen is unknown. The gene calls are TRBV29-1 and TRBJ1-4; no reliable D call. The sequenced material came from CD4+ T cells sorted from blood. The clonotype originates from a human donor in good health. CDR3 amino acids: CSVRTNEKLFF. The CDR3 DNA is TGCAGCGTTCGAACCAATGAAAAACTGTTTTTT.